The 9 T cell receptor beta chains below all came from one sample that was sequenced in a study of human T cells and chemical hapten exposure. The time point: patch test 2, 6 weeks after DPC sensitization. Treatment noted: therapeutic diphenylcyclopropenone sensitization with weekly scalp DPC. TCRdb re-called the RACE reads through MiXCR, storing one row per CDR3 protein. Among about 100,000 distinct CDR3 sequences listed, roughly 10% were seen once. Sample: whole blood, taken in connection with sensitization to the hapten diphenylcyclopropenone (DPC). The receptors come from a woman aged 40 to 50 with alopecia areata. Some clones in this sample may be carry-over from other donors' samples.

This clonotype was seen more than once but under ten times. J is TRBJ2-2 and V is TRBV29-1, with D perhaps matching TRBD1 (6 bases). Trimming removed 7 bases from V and 6 bases from J, with 15 bases in between. Germline V gives CDR1 SQVTM, CDR2 ANQGSEA. The CDR3 extends over 13 amino acids. CDR3: CSGRRGQAGELFF. As DNA, the CDR3 is TGCAGCGGGCGCAGGGGTCAGGCCGGGGAGCTGTTTTTT.

This clonotype showed up many times. V is TRBV27 and J is TRBJ1-5; D gene ambiguous. This CDR3 has 15 residues. Looked up from germline, CDR1 is MNHEY and CDR2 is SMNVEV (reference sequence). V gave up 6 bases and J gave up 0 bases, with 12 bases separating them. DNA for the CDR3: TGTGCCAGCAGCCCGACGTGGGGTAGCAATCAGCCCCAGCATTTT. Translating gives CASSPTWGSNQPQHF.

Ten or more counts support this clonotype. This chain links TRBV7-9 with TRBJ2-4; D unclear. The germline CDR1 and CDR2 sequences are SEHNR and FQNEAQ (reference sequence). The germline V and J ends were trimmed by 7 bases and 2 bases, with 15 bases remaining between them. This CDR3 is 15 amino acids long. This CDR3 reads CASMETPPSKNIQYF. In DNA, the CDR3 is TGTGCCAGCATGGAAACCCCTCCCTCCAAAAACATTCAGTACTTC.

This clonotype was recorded many times. This chain joins TRBV3-1 and TRBJ1-2; D might be TRBD1 (5 bases). The V gene's germline CDR1 is LGHDT and CDR2 YNNKEL (reference sequence). Trimming removed 6 bases from V and 4 bases from J, with 21 bases in between. The CDR3 contains 16 residues. The CDR3 coding sequence is TGTGCCAGCAGGGAAGGGTCCGGACCGGGGGTCTATGGCTACACCTTC. This sequence encodes CASREGSGPGVYGYTF.

This chain uses TRBV29-1 with TRBJ1-1; D might be TRBD1 (6 bases). The V and J ends lost 7 bases and 1 base respectively, with 10 bases between them. This CDR3 has 12 amino acids. CDR1 is SQVTM and CDR2 is ANQGSEA in the germline V gene. As DNA, the CDR3 is TGCAGCGGTATCAGGGGGAACACTGAAGCTTTCTTT. The encoded protein is CSGIRGNTEAFF.

This clonotype came up many times. The chain is built from TRBV2 and TRBJ2-2, with 11 bases lining up with TRBD2. V lost 7 bases, J lost 6 bases, and 4 bases stayed unmatched. Germline CDR1 and CDR2: SNHLY and FYNNEI. The CDR3 runs 14 residues. The CDR3 DNA reads TGTGCCAGCATCGGGACTAGCGGCCCCGGGGAGCTGTTTTTT. Its protein is CASIGTSGPGELFF. Drawing the rest from reference TRBV2 and TRBJ2-2, the complete variable domain is EPEVTQTPSHQVTQMGQEVILRCVPISNHLYFYWYRQILGQKVEFLVSFYNNEISEKSEIFDDQFSVERPDGSNFTLKIRSTKLEDSAMYFCASIGTSGPGELFFGEGSRLTVL.

This clonotype was counted at least ten times. This rearrangement joins TRBV6-2 or TRBV6-3 to TRBJ2-4; D is perhaps TRBD2 (6 bases). Per the germline V gene, CDR1 is MNHEY and CDR2 is SVGEGT. The CDR3 totals 16 residues. V shed 2 bases and J shed 1 base, with 12 bases lying between them. CDR3 nucleotide sequence: TGTGCCAGCAGTTACGGGTCTGCGGGGGCCAAAAACATTCAGTACTTC. Translated, it gives CASSYGSAGAKNIQYF.

This chain uses TRBV5-8 with TRBJ2-5, with D perhaps assigned TRBD1 or TRBD2 (5 bases each). Trimming shortened V by 1 base and J by 4 bases, and 17 bases separated the two germline ends. Germline CDR1 is SGHTS and CDR2 is YDEGEE. The CDR3 has 16 amino acids. The chain's CDR3 is CASSLRPGPKPETQYF. The CDR3 region has the DNA TGTGCCAGCAGCTTGCGCCCGGGACCCAAACCAGAGACCCAGTACTTC.

This clonotype was seen many times. The chain employs TRBV19 and TRBJ2-4; TRBD2 matches at 7 bases. The germline CDR1 and CDR2 sequences are LNHDA and SQIVND (reference sequence). V lost 6 bases, J lost 5 bases, and 13 bases stayed unmatched. This CDR3 is built from 16 residues. CDR3 amino acids: CASREPGGGSQNIQYF. Here the CDR3 DNA reads TGTGCCAGTAGGGAACCGGGAGGCGGTAGTCAAAACATTCAGTACTTC. Drawing the rest from reference TRBV19 and TRBJ2-4, the complete variable domain is DGGITQSPKYLFRKEGQNVTLSCEQNLNHDAMYWYRQDPGQGLRLIYYSQIVNDFQKGDIAEGYSVSREKKESFPLTVTSAQKNPTAFYLCASREPGGGSQNIQYFGAGTRLSVL.